This T cell receptor beta chain was observed in a study of T cells expressing NK-cell markers. Comment on this clonotype: Its matching antigen is unknown.

General study findings and limits: Similarly, these clonotypes led the CD3+CD56-NKG2C+ fraction as well in a handful of donors.

The authors made TCR beta cDNA libraries by 5'RACE template switching. This switching added a universal primer site and UMIs. TCRdb reprocessed the 5' RACE reads, with one entry per CDR3 protein and no DNA. The sample table sets out a few hundred thousand distinct CDR3 sequences. Germline V gene sequence: CDR1 LGHDT, CDR2 YNNKEL (reference sequence). The CDR3 runs 16 residues. Sequenced sample: blood T cells: a sorted CD56 or NKG2C T cell subset, CD4+ or CD8+ T cells, or bulk PBMC T cells (not recorded which). This chain links TRBV3-1 with TRBJ2-1; the TRBD1 assignment by TCRdb is unverifiable without DNA. The receptor was isolated from a man aged 18 to 35 in good health. The CDR3 protein is CASRDTGDLPYNEQFF.